This entry concerns a single TCR beta chain. Its antigen is currently unknown. The data originate from a study of T cells in Graves' hyperthyroidism and ophthalmopathy. Findings and caveats of the study: A model of 13 V-J features distinguished ophthalmopathy from stable hyperthyroidism.

Under 3 months was the duration of disease in ophthalmopathy patients, who also had a Clinical Activity Score of at least 3 and a NOSPECS grade of at least 4. Diagnosis rested on symptoms, serum thyroxine and TRAb, thyroid ultrasound, and orbital computed tomography. The CDR3 spans 15 residues. CDR1 and CDR2 (germline): MNHEY, SVGAGI. V shed 1 base, J shed 5 bases, and the junction held 7 bases outside the gene matches. TCR beta CDR3 regions were amplified from RNA transcripts. The HTBI set primed first-round TCR CDR3 RT-PCR. TCRdb called the multiplex PCR reads again in MiXCR, with one record for every CDR3 protein. The sample carries approximately 30,000 distinct CDR3 sequences, around 53% recorded once.

The TCR was taken from a woman between 40 and 50 years old with Graves' ophthalmopathy. What was sequenced was blood. The V and J genes are TRBV6-5 and TRBJ2-7, with 8 bases that match TRBD2. The CDR3 DNA reads TGTGCCAGCAGTTACTACGGGACTAGTAACCACGAGCAGTACTTC. Translating gives CASSYYGTSNHEQYF.